The clone carrying this T cell receptor (beta chain) was detected a few times. The antigen is unknown. Generated by immunoSEQ multiplex PCR, the TCRdb table keeps only in-frame clones and is missing some. Found here are 6,000 to 7,500 clones, roughly 80% of them singletons; the top ten hold 25% to 30%. This CDR3 is built from 14 residues. Looked up from germline, CDR1 is SNHLY and CDR2 is FYNNEI. The V gene end was trimmed by 5 bases and the J gene end by 4 bases; junction bases not matched to a gene: 7. Documented time point: cycle 4 day 1 (C4D1), after more than 5 weeks of nivolumab. Relapses following autologous stem cell transplantation were seen in all patients, with brentuximab vedotin exposure varying. This entry comes from a study of PD-1 blockade in classical Hodgkin lymphoma. The study's findings and limits: Nothing has yet pinned down what causes the repertoire differences, possibly disease activity or prior therapy. Patients with a complete response exhibited baseline diversity comparable to newly diagnosed patients. By cycle point C4D1, TCR diversity had risen significantly in CD4+ cells (but not CD8+ cells). Nivolumab starters within 1 year of ASCT were excluded.

This TCR was recovered from a human donor with classical Hodgkin lymphoma. Here the sequenced sample was peripheral blood mononuclear cells (PBMCs), taken before the fourth cycle of nivolumab. The chain has TRBV2 and TRBJ1-2, with 7 bases that match TRBD1. The CDR3 region is CASSPGQPFYGYTF. CDR3 coding DNA: TGTGCCAGCAGTCCGGGACAGCCCTTCTATGGCTACACCTTC.